This section outlines one T cell receptor (beta chain) sequence together with its context. The table came from immunoSEQ multiplex PCR; TCRdb's copy has only in-frame clones and leaves some out. The sample carries more than 90,000 clones, roughly 91% recorded once. The data were obtained in a study of control samples from healthy donors and cancer patients. The CDR3 length is 14 residues. The V and J ends lost 4 bases and 9 bases respectively, with 15 bases between them. Per germline, CDR1 MNHEY and CDR2 SVGAGI. V gene TRBV6-5 combines with J gene TRBJ2-2; D not resolved. Sequenced material: blood. The sequence came from a man under 40 in good health. This CDR3 is CASSSTKSPRELFF. The CDR3 nucleotides are TGTGCCAGCAGTTCCACGAAAAGTCCCCGGGAGCTGTTTTTT.